This TCR beta chain was obtained from a study of early T cells in non-severe SARS-CoV-2 infection. Study context: Unsorted whole blood bulk RNA was sequenced, with unpaired chains. Study conclusions and caveats: Missing private and CD4 specificities, VDJdb matching favored anti-spike CD8 responses.

This clonotype was detected many times. The antigen remains undetermined. Attachment of unique molecular identifiers to individual cDNA molecules was performed. TCRdb reprocessed the 5' RACE reads via MiXCR and lists one record per CDR3 protein. The sample gives approximately 71,000 distinct CDR3 sequences, 9.5% to 15% of which show up once; about 1.6% is in the top ten. The TCR was taken from an adult who was a healthcare worker with PCR-confirmed SARS-CoV-2 infection or an uninfected control (not recorded which). Sequencing input: whole blood.

The CDR3 DNA reads TGTGCCAGCAGCGATAGCGGAGGGCGCTGGAGCGAGCAGTACTTC. As protein: CASSDSGGRWSEQYF. The V call is TRBV7-2, the J call TRBJ2-7, with D maybe TRBD2 (6 bases). The CDR3 covers 15 residues. CDR1 and CDR2 from the germline V gene are SGHTA and FQGNSA. Trimming removed 5 bases from V and 6 bases from J, with 20 bases in between.